The 18 T cell receptor beta chains listed next were all sequenced from one sample in a study of Ad26.COV2.S vaccination and SARS-CoV-2 variants. Treatment meaning: around 19 received Ad26.COV2.S at low or high dose, single or two shots; about five received placebo; per-sample allocation not given. Samples were taken on day 63 after the first vaccine or placebo injection. Only in-frame clones appear in the TCRdb table, and some are missing; sequencing was by immunoSEQ multiplex PCR. The sample consists of about 320,000 clones, 86% of them appearing once. This material consisted of peripheral blood, taken in a trial of Ad26.COV2.S vaccine versus placebo. The receptors originated from a person between 18 and 59 years old who received the Ad26.COV2.S COVID-19 vaccine or a placebo.

This chain connects TRBV7-6 to TRBJ1-3; no reliable D call. The ends were cut back, 1 base at V and 1 base at J, with 11 bases in the middle. The CDR3 sequence is 16 residues long. Germline values: CDR1 SGHVS, CDR2 FNYEAQ. CDR3 in DNA: TGTGCCAGCAGCTTAGAAAAGGCGGGATCTGGAAACACCATATATTTT. Its protein is CASSLEKAGSGNTIYF.

V and J are TRBV29-1 and TRBJ1-5, with D possibly being TRBD1 (6 bases). Trimming took off 5 bases at V and 3 bases at J, with 11 bases between the two ends. The CDR3 spans 13 residues. Germline V CDR1 and CDR2: SQVTM, ANQGSEA. The CDR3 nucleotides read TGCAGCGTTCGCACAGGGTACAATCAGCCCCAGCATTTT. Translating gives CSVRTGYNQPQHF.

Of note for this clone: A single base separates this from a much larger clone, so it may be a read error. The sample carries other DNA sequences with the same CDR3. CDR3 amino acids: CASSSDRRQPQHF. CDR3 nucleotides: TGTGCCAGCAGTTCGGACAGGCGGCAGCCCCAACATTTT. This chain connects TRBV6-2 or TRBV6-3 to TRBJ1-5; 7 nucleotides line up with TRBD1. CDR1 is MNHEY and CDR2 is SVGEGT in the germline V gene. This CDR3 has 13 residues.

The chain is built from TRBV3-1 (or the pseudogene TRBV3-2) and TRBJ1-2; TRBD1 matches at 12 bases. Trimming took 2 bases from V and 4 from J; bases not matched to a gene: 8. This CDR3 has 17 amino acids. Germline V gene data show CDR1 as LGHDT and CDR2 as YNNKEL (reference sequence). CDR3 nucleotide sequence: TGTGCCAGCAGCCAAAGGCCCGGGACAGGGGGCGGCTATGGCTACACCTTC. It codes for CASSQRPGTGGGYGYTF.

V gene TRBV7-2 combines with J gene TRBJ1-3; D unclear. Between the trimmed V and J ends, which lost 5 bases and 0 bases, there was a span of 8 bases. The V gene's germline CDR1 is SGHTA and CDR2 FQGNSA. The CDR3 extends over 14 amino acids. CDR3 region: CASSTGLSGNTIYF. The CDR3 nucleotides are TGTGCCAGCAGCACCGGCCTCTCTGGAAACACCATATATTTT.

This clone is a singleton in its sample. It is likely a read error, because the conserved phenylalanine at the end of the CDR3 is missing. It is unclear where the CDR3 begins or ends on the DNA, so no DNA is shown, and the CDR3 is as TCRdb lists it. The chain employs TRBV7-9 and TRBJ1-4. Germline V gene lookup returns CDR1 SEHNR and CDR2 FQNEAQ (reference sequence). The CDR3 spans 11 amino acids, including both terminal residues. The CDR3 loop is CASSPSDVWRV.

The V call is TRBV6-5, the J call TRBJ2-7; 9 bases are a match to TRBD2. Germline V gene sequence: CDR1 MNHEY, CDR2 SVGAGI. The junction had 3 bases not matched to a gene; V was cut back by 6 bases and J by 3 bases. CDR3 size: 13 residues. The CDR3 DNA reads TGTGCCAGCAGCCAGACTAGCGGCTACGAGCAGTACTTC. Its translation is CASSQTSGYEQYF.

Comments on this clone: This sample also contains other DNA sequences that code for the same CDR3. The chain couples TRBV7-9 to TRBJ1-5, with D uncertain. V gave up 0 bases and J gave up 6 bases, with 9 bases separating them. Germline assignment: CDR1 SEHNR and CDR2 FQNEAQ (reference sequence). The CDR3 is 14 residues long. CDR3 protein: CASSLAGSGQPQHF. CDR3 coding DNA: TGTGCCAGCAGCTTAGCAGGGAGCGGTCAGCCCCAGCATTTT.

The chain links TRBV25-1 to TRBJ2-2; D gene ambiguous. CDR1 is MGHDK, CDR2 SYGVNS, per germline. CDR3 length: 13 residues. Trimming removed 6 bases at V and 3 bases at J, with 8 bases between. CDR3 amino acids: CASSPRDTGELFF. In DNA, the CDR3 is TGTGCCAGCAGCCCAAGGGACACCGGGGAGCTGTTTTTT.

The genes are TRBV7-6 and TRBJ2-7, with D tentatively TRBD2 (6 bases). Trimming shortened V by 0 bases and J by 2 bases, and 11 bases separated the two germline ends. Per the germline V gene, CDR1 is SGHVS and CDR2 is FNYEAQ. The CDR3 loop spans 15 amino acids. CDR3 DNA sequence: TGTGCCAGCAGCTTAGCGGGCGGGGACCCCTACGAGCAGTACTTC. Its translation is CASSLAGGDPYEQYF.

The chain links TRBV6-6 to TRBJ1-1; 7 positions match TRBD1. The CDR3 is 14 residues long. V shed 6 bases, J shed 0 bases, and the junction held 4 bases outside the gene matches. In germline, CDR1 is MNHNY, CDR2 SVGAGI (reference sequence). The CDR3 protein is CASSPTGVNTEAFF. The CDR3 DNA reads as TGTGCCAGCAGCCCCACAGGGGTGAACACTGAAGCTTTCTTT.

The sample holds one count of this clone. The V and J genes are TRBV3-1 (or the pseudogene TRBV3-2) and TRBJ1-5; no definite D call. Trimming took 5 bases from V and 0 from J, leaving 8 bases between them. This CDR3 comprises 14 residues. CDR1 is LGHDT and CDR2 is YNNKEL in the germline V gene (reference sequence). CDR3 coding DNA: TGTGCCAGCAGCTTAGGGAGTAGCAATCAGCCCCAGCATTTT. Amino acid sequence: CASSLGSSNQPQHF.

This sequence joins TRBV27 and TRBJ1-3; D not resolved. V was trimmed by 6 bases and J by 4 bases, leaving 13 bases between them. CDR1 is MNHEY and CDR2 is SMNVEV in the germline V gene (reference sequence). The CDR3 totals 14 residues. In DNA, the CDR3 is TGTGCCAGCAGGAATTTGGTCCCCGGAAACACCATATATTTT. It codes for CASRNLVPGNTIYF.

The DNA of the CDR3 is TGTGCCAGCAGTGAAAACCGGGACTTTGTCACTGAAGCTTTCTTT. Translation gives CASSENRDFVTEAFF. The gene calls are TRBV6-1 and TRBJ1-1, with D perhaps matching TRBD1 (5 bases). Trimming removed 2 bases at V and 4 bases at J, with 14 bases between. Germline loops: CDR1 MNHNS, CDR2 SASEGT. The CDR3 is made up of 15 amino acids.

The table lists this clone with a count of one. The J gene is TRBJ1-2, the V gene TRBV29-1, with 8 bases identical to TRBD1. This CDR3 is built from 14 residues. Unmatched junction bases numbered 10, after V lost 6 bases and J lost 4 bases. Germline V gene sequence: CDR1 SQVTM, CDR2 ANQGSEA. The CDR3 region is CSVSPGTGSYGYTF. Here the CDR3 DNA reads TGCAGCGTCTCCCCCGGGACAGGTTCCTATGGCTACACCTTC.

For this clone: A much larger clonotype is one base distant, so this may be a read error. The chain joins TRBV4-1 to TRBJ2-3; TRBD2 agrees at 11 bases. Germline values: CDR1 MGHRA, CDR2 YSYEKL. The CDR3 is made up of 16 amino acids. With V trimmed by 0 bases and J by 5 bases, 4 bases remained unmatched. The CDR3 nucleotides read TGCGCCAGCAGCCAAGATTTAGCGGGGGGGCAAGATACGCAGTATTTT. This gives the protein CASSQDLAGGQDTQYF.

The chain has TRBV18 and TRBJ1-2; 7 bases line up with TRBD1. The J segment lost 4 bases and the V segment lost 6 bases, leaving 5 bases of the junction unmatched. The CDR3 runs 13 residues. The germline V gene encodes CDR1 KGHSH and CDR2 LQKENI. CDR3 nucleotides: TGTGCCAGCTCCTGGGACAGCAGCTATGGCTACACCTTC. Protein product: CASSWDSSYGYTF.

The rearrangement joins TRBV4-3 to TRBJ1-4; unclear D gene. The V end lost 5 bases, the J end lost 7 bases, and 11 bases lay between the germline ends. Germline-derived CDR1 and CDR2 are LGHNA and YSLEER. This CDR3 comprises 13 residues. CDR3 protein: CASSLDGPEKLFF. The CDR3 nucleotides read TGCGCCAGCAGCTTGGACGGGCCTGAAAAACTGTTTTTT.